Below, 21 T cell receptor beta chains from the same sample are listed, as sequenced in a study of T cells in Graves' hyperthyroidism and ophthalmopathy. The CDR3 regions of TCR beta were amplified from RNA transcripts. HTBI primers were used for first-round RT-PCR of the TCR CDR3. TCRdb called the multiplex PCR reads again in MiXCR, with one record for every CDR3 protein. The sample records about 360,000 distinct CDR3 sequences, roughly 25% being singletons. The specimen was blood. The source is a man aged 50 to 59 with Graves' hyperthyroidism.

V gene TRBV11-1 combines with J gene TRBJ2-7, with unresolved D. There are 13 residues in the CDR3. The V gene's germline CDR1 is SGHAT and CDR2 FQDESV (reference sequence). Trimming stripped 2 bases from V and 0 bases from J, with 5 bases between. The CDR3 region is CASSLRTSYEQYF. Here the CDR3 DNA reads TGTGCCAGCAGCTTAAGGACCTCCTACGAGCAGTACTTC.

This chain uses TRBV20-1 with TRBJ2-3; 8 bases match TRBD1. Unmatched junction bases numbered 10, after V lost 6 bases and J lost 2 bases. CDR1 and CDR2 from the germline V gene are DFQATT and SNEGSKA (reference sequence). The CDR3 spans 15 residues. CDR3 nucleotide sequence: TGCAGTGCCAGAACCAGGACAGGGAACACAGATACGCAGTATTTT. It specifies CSARTRTGNTDTQYF.

The chain has TRBV12-5 and TRBJ1-1; D gene unclear. V lost 2 bases and J 1 base, leaving 8 bases between the germline ends. CDR1 and CDR2 (germline): LGHNT, FRNRAP. This CDR3 is 14 amino acids long. The CDR3 region has the DNA TGTGCTAGTGGTTTGAACACTCCGAACACTGAAGCTTTCTTT. Amino acid sequence: CASGLNTPNTEAFF.

The genes are TRBV29-1 and TRBJ2-1; 7 bases align to TRBD2. Losses at the gene ends were 3 bases for V and 10 bases for J; bases not matched to a gene: 15. This CDR3 has 15 residues. Germline assignment: CDR1 SQVTM and CDR2 ANQGSEA. DNA of the CDR3: TGCAGCGTTGAGGGGGGTGCGGGAGAGTGGAGGGAGCAGTTCTTC. Translated, it gives CSVEGGAGEWREQFF.

This clonotype was picked up a small number of times. The J gene is TRBJ2-1, the V gene TRBV29-1; D is ambiguous. Germline CDR1 is SQVTM and CDR2 is ANQGSEA. The V and J ends lost 5 bases and 5 bases respectively, with 7 bases between them. CDR3 size: 11 residues. For the CDR3, the DNA is TGCAGCGTTTTGAAGAACAATGAGCAGTTCTTC. This encodes CSVLKNNEQFF.

This chain links TRBV3-1 with TRBJ2-5; perhaps TRBD1 as D (7 bases). The CDR3 runs to 15 residues. In germline, CDR1 is LGHDT, CDR2 YNNKEL (reference sequence). With 4 bases removed from V and 5 bases from J, the gap between germline ends came to 17 bases. CDR3 protein: CASSLDRWRVETQYF. Here the CDR3 DNA reads TGTGCCAGCAGCCTGGACAGGTGGAGGGTGGAGACCCAGTACTTC.

The sample holds a few counts of this clonotype. The chain uses TRBV7-2 and TRBJ2-2, with D possibly TRBD1 on 5 matching bases. Germline values: CDR1 SGHTA, CDR2 FQGNSA. This CDR3 is built from 16 residues. Trimming left V 2 bases short and J 2 bases short, with 12 bases between. In DNA, the CDR3 is TGTGCCAGCAGCTTATCGTGGACACTTAACACCGGGGAGCTGTTTTTT. Translation: CASSLSWTLNTGELFF.

This clonotype showed up just a few times. V usage is TRBV7-2 and J usage is TRBJ2-7, with 7 bases fitting TRBD1. The CDR3 covers 17 residues. The germline CDR1 and CDR2 sequences are SGHTA and FQGNSA. The V gene end was trimmed by 5 bases and the J gene end by 4 bases; junction bases not matched to a gene: 17. CDR3 sequence reads: CASSPHGTARQKYEQYF. The CDR3 coding sequence is TGTGCCAGCAGCCCCCACGGGACAGCGAGACAGAAATACGAGCAGTACTTC.

Only a few counts were recorded for this clonotype. The chain carries TRBV5-1 and TRBJ2-1; D call uncertain. Germline V gene lookup returns CDR1 SGHRS and CDR2 YFSETQ. V lost 7 bases and J lost 5, with 7 bases in between. This CDR3 has 11 amino acids. The chain's CDR3 is CASRRDNEQFF. The DNA for the CDR3 is TGCGCCAGCCGTCGGGACAATGAGCAGTTCTTC.

This clonotype was seen only a few times. The chain combines TRBV30 with TRBJ1-5, with no clear D. There are 13 residues in the CDR3. Looked up from germline, CDR1 is GTSNPN and CDR2 is SVGIG (reference sequence). Trimming pared 0 bases from V and 5 bases from J, leaving 8 bases between. The CDR3 DNA sequence: TGTGCCTGGAGTGTCGGAAATGATCAGCCCCAGCATTTT. Translation gives CAWSVGNDQPQHF.

This clonotype was found a few times. V usage is TRBV2 and J usage is TRBJ2-3; D unclear. V shed 0 bases and J shed 6 bases, with 10 bases lying between them. The CDR3 totals 14 residues. Germline assignment: CDR1 SNHLY and CDR2 FYNNEI. The CDR3 DNA reads TGTGCCAGCAGTGAAGCCACGGTTTGGGATACGCAGTATTTT. Translating it yields CASSEATVWDTQYF.

This sequence joins TRBV7-2 and TRBJ2-1, with TRBD1 matching 10 bases. With 3 bases clipped from V and 4 bases from J, the junction kept 3 bases outside the gene matches. The CDR3 loop spans 15 amino acids. Per the germline V gene, CDR1 is SGHTA and CDR2 is FQGNSA. The CDR3 is CASSLTGGKYNEQFF. As DNA, the CDR3 is TGTGCCAGCAGCTTGACAGGGGGCAAATACAATGAGCAGTTCTTC.

In its sample, this clonotype was seen a few times. The chain recombines TRBV12-3 or TRBV12-4 with TRBJ1-3; D not resolved. Trimming left V 6 bases short and J 0 bases short, with 12 bases between. This CDR3 spans 15 amino acids. The CDR3 is CASSSPGFSGNTIYF. The CDR3 nucleotides are TGTGCCAGCAGCTCCCCGGGCTTCTCTGGAAACACCATATATTTT.

This clonotype was detected a few times. This rearrangement joins TRBV10-2 to TRBJ1-1, with D tentatively TRBD1 (5 bases). CDR1 is WSHSY and CDR2 is SAAADI in the germline V gene. The germline V and J ends were trimmed by 3 bases and 4 bases, with 9 bases remaining between them. The CDR3 is 13 amino acids. DNA for the CDR3: TGCGCCAGCAGTGAACGGGGGAGCACTGAAGCTTTCTTT. Its translation: CASSERGSTEAFF.

This clonotype was counted at least ten times. The chain recombines TRBV2 with TRBJ2-1; D call uncertain. This CDR3 is 13 amino acids long. V dropped 6 bases and J dropped 5 bases, with 11 bases sitting between them. Looked up from germline, CDR1 is SNHLY and CDR2 is FYNNEI. The chain's CDR3 is CASRLDVDNEQFF. The CDR3 DNA reads as TGTGCCAGCAGGTTAGACGTTGACAATGAGCAGTTCTTC.

This clonotype was found once. A much larger clone differs by one base, so this may be a read error. The chain combines TRBV30 with TRBJ1-2; D gene unclear. CDR1 and CDR2 from the germline V gene are GTSNPN and SVGIG (reference sequence). V lost 0 bases and J lost 3, with 8 bases in between. The CDR3 length is 13 residues. The CDR3 DNA is TGTGCCTGGAGTGTAAGCGGTGACTATGGCTACACCTTC. Its protein is CAWSVSGDYGYTF.

About this clonotype itself: Germline is not matched at one junction end, which may reflect a read error. This chain connects TRBV28 to TRBJ1-5; TRBD1 matches at 10 bases. Germline V gives CDR1 MDHEN, CDR2 SYDVKM. This CDR3 region has 15 residues. As DNA, the CDR3 is TGTGCCACCAGTCCTGGGGGACAGGGGAGTCAGCCCCAGCATTTT. Translating it yields CATSPGGQGSQPQHF.

This clonotype was counted only a few times. This rearrangement joins TRBV6-1 to TRBJ2-3; D is possibly TRBD2 (5 bases). Looked up from germline, CDR1 is MNHNS and CDR2 is SASEGT. V was clipped by 6 bases and J by 8 bases, with 18 bases between them. The CDR3 has 14 amino acids. The CDR3 DNA is TGTGCCAGCAGCCCCCTTACTAGTCGCTCTACGCAGTATTTT. It specifies CASSPLTSRSTQYF.

This clonotype was seen a few times. This chain links TRBV5-1 with TRBJ2-3, with 12 bases fitting TRBD2. Unmatched junction bases numbered 8, after V lost 3 bases and J lost 3 bases. CDR1 is SGHRS and CDR2 is YFSETQ in the germline V gene. The CDR3 length is 17 residues. The CDR3 sequence: CASSSGLAGRGTDTQYF. The CDR3 bases are TGCGCCAGCAGCTCCGGACTAGCGGGACGGGGGACAGATACGCAGTATTTT.

In this sample, this clonotype turned up a few times. The V gene is TRBV30, the J gene TRBJ2-7, with D possibly TRBD2 on 6 matching bases. The CDR3 runs to 11 residues. Per the germline V gene, CDR1 is GTSNPN and CDR2 is SVGIG (reference sequence). V was trimmed by 5 bases and J by 4 bases, leaving 9 bases between them. The CDR3 coding sequence is TGTGCCTGGGGCGGGATTTACGAGCAGTACTTC. Amino acids: CAWGGIYEQYF.

This chain joins TRBV18 and TRBJ1-1; no clear D gene. CDR1 is KGHSH, CDR2 LQKENI, per germline. Trimming took 3 bases from V and 7 from J, leaving 9 bases between them. The CDR3 contains 12 residues. CDR3: CASSPGNVEAFF. In DNA, the CDR3 is TGTGCCAGCTCACCGGGGAACGTTGAAGCTTTCTTT. The full variable domain, with the rest looked up from reference TRBV18 and TRBJ1-1, is NAGVMQNPRHLVRRRGQEARLRCSPMKGHSHVYWYRQLPEEGLKFMVYLQKENIIDESGMPKERFSAEFPKEGPSILRIQQVVRGDSAAYFCASSPGNVEAFFGQGTRLTVV.